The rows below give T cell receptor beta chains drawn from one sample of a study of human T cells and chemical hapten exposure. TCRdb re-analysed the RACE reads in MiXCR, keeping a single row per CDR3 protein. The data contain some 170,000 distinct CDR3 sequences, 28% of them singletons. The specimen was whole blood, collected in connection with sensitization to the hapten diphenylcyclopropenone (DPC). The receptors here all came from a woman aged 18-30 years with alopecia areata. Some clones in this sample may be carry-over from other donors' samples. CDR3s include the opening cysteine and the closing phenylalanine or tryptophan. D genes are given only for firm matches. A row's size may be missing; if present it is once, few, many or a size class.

cdr3_aa: CSVETNYNEQFF; cdr3_nt: TGCAGCGTTGAAACAAACTACAATGAGCAGTTCTTC; v_call: TRBV29-1; clone_size: few; j_call: TRBJ2-1; d_call: NA
cdr3_aa: CASSSGTGPINEQFF; cdr3_nt: TGTGCCAGCAGTTCCGGGACAGGGCCCATCAATGAGCAGTTCTTC; v_call: TRBV12-3/TRBV12-4; clone_size: NA; j_call: TRBJ2-1; d_call: TRBD1
cdr3_aa: CASSPGLAGVDEQFF; cdr3_nt: TGTGCCAGCAGCCCGGGACTAGCGGGGGTGGATGAGCAGTTCTTC; v_call: TRBV5-5; clone_size: NA; j_call: TRBJ2-1; d_call: TRBD2
cdr3_aa: CASKGGADTGELFF; cdr3_nt: TGTGCCAGCAAGGGTGGGGCCGACACCGGGGAGCTGTTTTTT; v_call: TRBV6-2/TRBV6-3; clone_size: NA; j_call: TRBJ2-2; d_call: NA
cdr3_aa: CASRGGGADEQFF; cdr3_nt: TGTGCCAGCCGGGGCGGGGGGGCCGATGAGCAGTTCTTC; v_call: TRBV12-3/TRBV12-4; clone_size: NA; j_call: TRBJ2-1; d_call: TRBD2
cdr3_aa: CASSYSAGRRNSPLHF; cdr3_nt: TGTGCCAGCAGTTACTCGGCAGGACGGCGAAATTCACCCCTCCACTTT; v_call: TRBV6-5; clone_size: NA; j_call: TRBJ1-6; d_call: NA
cdr3_aa: CSARKTQGLVNTEAFF; cdr3_nt: TGCAGTGCTAGAAAAACCCAGGGGCTGGTGAACACTGAAGCTTTCTTT; v_call: TRBV20-1; clone_size: NA; j_call: TRBJ1-1; d_call: NA
cdr3_aa: CSVGTGGRNTIYF; cdr3_nt: TGCAGCGTGGGGACAGGGGGCAGAAACACCATATATTTT; v_call: TRBV29-1; clone_size: few; j_call: TRBJ1-3; d_call: TRBD1
cdr3_aa: CASSVATGTRAYEQYF; cdr3_nt: TGTGCCAGCAGCGTAGCAACAGGGACTCGAGCCTACGAGCAGTACTTC; v_call: TRBV9; clone_size: few; j_call: TRBJ2-7; d_call: NA
cdr3_aa: CASSSSQGSGNTIYF; cdr3_nt: TGTGCCAGCTCATCTTCCCAGGGATCTGGAAACACCATATATTTT; v_call: TRBV18; clone_size: few; j_call: TRBJ1-3; d_call: NA
cdr3_aa: CASSVVAGNQETQYF; cdr3_nt: TGTGCCAGCAGCGTAGTGGCAGGGAACCAAGAGACCCAGTACTTC; v_call: TRBV9; clone_size: NA; j_call: TRBJ2-5; d_call: NA
cdr3_aa: CASSQGDRQETQYF; cdr3_nt: TGCGCCAGCAGCCAAGGGGACAGGCAAGAGACCCAGTACTTC; v_call: TRBV4-1; clone_size: NA; j_call: TRBJ2-5; d_call: TRBD1
cdr3_aa: CASSQGGGGPSGGQYF; cdr3_nt: TGCGCCAGCAGCCAAGGGGGGGGTGGCCCCTCAGGTGGGCAGTACTTC; v_call: TRBV4-1; clone_size: NA; j_call: TRBJ2-7; d_call: TRBD2
cdr3_aa: CSATGLAGVTQYF; cdr3_nt: TGCAGTGCTACTGGACTAGCGGGAGTTACGCAGTATTTT; v_call: TRBV20-1; clone_size: few; j_call: TRBJ2-3; d_call: TRBD2
cdr3_aa: CASSQTAGQIQETQYF; cdr3_nt: TGCGCCAGCAGCCAAACCGCGGGACAAATCCAAGAGACCCAGTACTTC; v_call: TRBV4-3; clone_size: NA; j_call: TRBJ2-5; d_call: NA
cdr3_aa: CASSPGLGGDEQFF; cdr3_nt: TGTGCCAGCAGTCCGGGACTAGGGGGAGATGAGCAGTTCTTC; v_call: TRBV6-2/TRBV6-3; clone_size: few; j_call: TRBJ2-1; d_call: TRBD2
cdr3_aa: CASSQTDTQYF; cdr3_nt: TGTGCCAGCAGCCAAACAGATACGCAGTATTTT; v_call: TRBV6-2/TRBV6-3; clone_size: many; j_call: TRBJ2-3; d_call: NA
cdr3_aa: CASSRDGTDTQYF; cdr3_nt: TGCGCCAGCAGCCGCGACGGCACAGATACGCAGTATTTT; v_call: TRBV4-3; clone_size: few; j_call: TRBJ2-3; d_call: NA
cdr3_aa: CASSYNPRIEKLFF; cdr3_nt: TGTGCCAGCAGTTATAACCCACGGATTGAAAAACTGTTTTTT; v_call: TRBV27; clone_size: NA; j_call: TRBJ1-4; d_call: NA
cdr3_aa: CASSSILAMGANEQFF; cdr3_nt: TGTGCCAGCAGCTCTATACTAGCGATGGGGGCCAATGAGCAGTTCTTC; v_call: TRBV28; clone_size: NA; j_call: TRBJ2-1; d_call: NA
cdr3_aa: CASSEWWADSTDTQYF; cdr3_nt: TGTGCCAGCAGTGAATGGTGGGCGGACAGCACAGATACGCAGTATTTT; v_call: TRBV6-1; clone_size: NA; j_call: TRBJ2-3; d_call: NA
cdr3_aa: CASGLSRGEQFF; cdr3_nt: TGTGCCAGCGGCTTAAGTCGGGGTGAGCAGTTCTTC; v_call: TRBV7-3; clone_size: NA; j_call: TRBJ2-1; d_call: NA
cdr3_aa: CSVVIRRPGTALHEQYF; cdr3_nt: TGCAGCGTTGTAATCCGGAGACCGGGGACGGCTCTCCACGAGCAGTACTTC; v_call: TRBV29-1; clone_size: few; j_call: TRBJ2-7; d_call: NA
cdr3_aa: CASSRGTSGGLLYETQYF; cdr3_nt: TGTGCCAGCAGCAGAGGTACTAGCGGGGGCCTCCTGTATGAGACCCAGTACTTC; v_call: TRBV7-9; clone_size: NA; j_call: TRBJ2-5; d_call: TRBD2
cdr3_aa: CASSQASASDEQFF; cdr3_nt: TGTGCCAGCAGCCAGGCTAGCGCCTCCGATGAGCAGTTCTTC; v_call: TRBV16; clone_size: NA; j_call: TRBJ2-1; d_call: NA
cdr3_aa: CATSIPGGYGNTIYF; cdr3_nt: TGTGCCACCAGCATCCCAGGGGGATATGGAAACACCATATATTTT; v_call: TRBV15; clone_size: NA; j_call: TRBJ1-3; d_call: TRBD1
cdr3_aa: CASTRTLGEKLFF; cdr3_nt: TGTGCCAGCACCCGGACATTAGGTGAAAAACTGTTTTTT; v_call: TRBV27; clone_size: NA; j_call: TRBJ1-4; d_call: NA
cdr3_aa: CASSPTTRRGGAAKNIQYF; cdr3_nt: TGTGCCAGCAGCCCGACGACTAGGCGGGGAGGGGCAGCCAAAAACATTCAGTACTTC; v_call: TRBV4-2; clone_size: NA; j_call: TRBJ2-4; d_call: TRBD2
cdr3_aa: CSAARGTVSGANVLTF; cdr3_nt: TGCAGTGCAGCCCGGGGGACGGTCTCTGGGGCCAACGTCCTGACTTTC; v_call: TRBV20-1; clone_size: NA; j_call: TRBJ2-6; d_call: NA
cdr3_aa: CASSYGTEVEAFF; cdr3_nt: TGTGCCAGCAGTTACGGGACAGAAGTAGAAGCTTTCTTT; v_call: TRBV6-7; clone_size: NA; j_call: TRBJ1-1; d_call: TRBD1
cdr3_aa: CASSPLGGNGYTF; cdr3_nt: TGTGCCAGCAGCCCACTGGGGGGCAATGGCTACACCTTC; v_call: TRBV7-9; clone_size: few; j_call: TRBJ1-2; d_call: NA
cdr3_aa: CASSLAVFGGEQYF; cdr3_nt: TGCGCCAGCAGCTTGGCCGTGTTTGGGGGCGAGCAGTACTTC; v_call: TRBV5-1; clone_size: once; j_call: TRBJ2-7; d_call: NA
cdr3_aa: CSVIGEVRGYTF; cdr3_nt: TGCAGCGTTATCGGAGAAGTTCGTGGCTACACCTTC; v_call: TRBV29-1; clone_size: few; j_call: TRBJ1-2; d_call: NA
cdr3_aa: CASSQDVTGQLNTGELFF; cdr3_nt: TGCGCCAGCAGCCAAGATGTGACGGGACAGCTGAACACCGGGGAGCTGTTTTTT; v_call: TRBV4-3; clone_size: NA; j_call: TRBJ2-2; d_call: TRBD1
cdr3_aa: CASGQENTEAFF; cdr3_nt: TGCGCCAGCGGACAGGAGAACACTGAAGCTTTCTTT; v_call: TRBV5-1; clone_size: NA; j_call: TRBJ1-1; d_call: TRBD1
cdr3_aa: CATSILMGVAPLHF; cdr3_nt: TGTGCCACCAGCATTCTTATGGGGGTTGCACCCCTCCACTTT; v_call: TRBV15; clone_size: NA; j_call: TRBJ1-6; d_call: NA
cdr3_aa: CASSFTGDTQYF; cdr3_nt: TGTGCCAGCAGTTTTACAGGAGATACGCAGTATTTT; v_call: TRBV9; clone_size: few; j_call: TRBJ2-3; d_call: NA
cdr3_aa: CASSLVRGGAYNEQFF; cdr3_nt: TGTGCCAGCAGCTTAGTACGGGGGGGCGCCTACAATGAGCAGTTCTTC; v_call: TRBV7-2; clone_size: NA; j_call: TRBJ2-1; d_call: TRBD2
cdr3_aa: CASSIRSRGEYEQYF; cdr3_nt: TGTGCCAGCAGCATCCGGTCGAGGGGGGAGTACGAGCAGTACTTC; v_call: TRBV9; clone_size: NA; j_call: TRBJ2-7; d_call: NA
cdr3_aa: CSARPLGGSSGELFF; cdr3_nt: TGCAGTGCTAGACCTCTGGGGGGTTCATCCGGGGAGCTGTTTTTT; v_call: TRBV20-1; clone_size: many; j_call: TRBJ2-2; d_call: NA
cdr3_aa: CASSPPGTGFVGEQFF; cdr3_nt: TGTGCCAGCAGTCCACCCGGGACAGGGTTCGTGGGTGAGCAGTTCTTC; v_call: TRBV7-2; clone_size: few; j_call: TRBJ2-1; d_call: TRBD1
cdr3_aa: CASSYRRGSTDTQYF; cdr3_nt: TGTGCCAGCAGTTACAGGCGGGGAAGCACAGATACGCAGTATTTT; v_call: TRBV6-5; clone_size: NA; j_call: TRBJ2-3; d_call: NA
cdr3_aa: CSVGGVISYSEQFF; cdr3_nt: TGCAGCGTTGGGGGAGTGATCTCCTACAGTGAGCAGTTCTTC; v_call: TRBV29-1; clone_size: NA; j_call: TRBJ2-1; d_call: NA
cdr3_aa: CASSQDLGPQPQHF; cdr3_nt: TGTGCCAGCAGCCAAGATCTCGGGCCCCAGCCCCAGCATTTT; v_call: TRBV3-1; clone_size: NA; j_call: TRBJ1-5; d_call: NA
cdr3_aa: CASKQDGASTDTQYF; cdr3_nt: TGTGCCAGCAAACAGGATGGCGCCAGCACAGATACGCAGTATTTT; v_call: TRBV25-1; clone_size: few; j_call: TRBJ2-3; d_call: NA